This T cell receptor (beta chain) is drawn from a study of blood T cell repertoires in COVID-19. Study at large: The cDNA or gDNA used as material had been derived from T cells, B-cell-depleted T cells, or PBMCs.

Clones were read by immunoSEQ multiplex PCR, and TCRdb kept only the in-frame ones, dropping some. Of nearly 200,000 clones in the sample, 86% were seen once. This clone has a handful of counts. V lost 6 bases, J lost 4 bases, and 13 bases lay in between. CDR1 is SQVTM and CDR2 is ANQGSEA in the germline V gene. CDR3 length: 14 residues. Material: peripheral blood. The TCR comes from a woman aged 70-85 years with acute or convalescent COVID-19. The chain carries TRBV29-1 and TRBJ1-6, with D unresolved. The CDR3: CSVRTGLYNSPLHF. The CDR3 bases are TGCAGCGTCAGGACTGGTTTATATAATTCACCCCTCCACTTT.